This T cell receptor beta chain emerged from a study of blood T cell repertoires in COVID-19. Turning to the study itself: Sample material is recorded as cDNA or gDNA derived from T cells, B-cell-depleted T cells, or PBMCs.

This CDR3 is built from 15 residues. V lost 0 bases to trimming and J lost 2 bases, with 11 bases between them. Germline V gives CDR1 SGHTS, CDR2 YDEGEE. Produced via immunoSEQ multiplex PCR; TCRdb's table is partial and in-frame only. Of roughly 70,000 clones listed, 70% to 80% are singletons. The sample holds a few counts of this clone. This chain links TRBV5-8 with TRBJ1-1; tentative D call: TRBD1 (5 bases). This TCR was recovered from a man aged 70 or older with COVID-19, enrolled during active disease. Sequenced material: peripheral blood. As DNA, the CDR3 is TGTGCCAGCAGCTTGGGTCAAGGGGTTAACACTGAAGCTTTCTTT. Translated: CASSLGQGVNTEAFF.